These 8 T cell receptor beta chains were sequenced from one sample in a study of a mutant IDH1 vaccine in newly diagnosed glioma. Regarding time point: week 23, last vaccination. Doses of 300 ug of mutant IDH1 20-mer peptide were given with topical imiquimod. Repertoires were generated with immunoSEQ multiplex PCR, while TCRdb's copy carries only in-frame clones and drops some. Among around 34,000 clones, around 81% were seen once, and the ten largest hold 5.1%. For these receptors, no antigen is known. Sequencing was performed on PBMCs, taken from a glioma patient whose treatment included an IDH1 peptide vaccine. The receptors come from a middle-aged man with glioma.

Written as DNA, the CDR3 is TGTGCCAGCGCTCGGACCCCCCAAGCACCGGGCTACACCTTC. It yields the protein CASARTPQAPGYTF. V and J are TRBV7-2 and TRBJ1-2; D not resolved. CDR3 length: 14 amino acids. Trimming removed 8 bases from V and 8 bases from J, with 21 bases in between. Germline V gives CDR1 SGHTA, CDR2 FQGNSA.

In nucleotides, the CDR3 is TGTGCCAGCAGCTTAGCTAGCGGGAGGGACAATGAGCAGTTCTTC. Translated, it gives CASSLASGRDNEQFF. The J gene is TRBJ2-1, the V gene TRBV7-2; 11 bases align to TRBD2. This CDR3 is 15 amino acids long. Germline V gene sequence: CDR1 SGHTA, CDR2 FQGNSA. V trimming: 0 bases; J trimming: 5 bases; junction bases outside the gene matches: 0.

The chain recombines TRBV10-2 with TRBJ1-4, with D uncertain. CDR3 length equals 15 residues. Trimming shortened V by 0 bases and J by 10 bases, and 15 bases separated the two germline ends. Germline loops: CDR1 WSHSY, CDR2 SAAADI. This CDR3 reads CASSESGGRRGKLFF. DNA of the CDR3: TGCGCCAGCAGTGAGTCGGGTGGCCGGCGTGGAAAACTGTTTTTT.

V usage is TRBV2 and J usage is TRBJ2-7; the match to TRBD2 covers 16 bases. The germline V gene has CDR1 SNHLY and CDR2 FYNNEI. The CDR3 is 18 amino acids. V was pared by 11 bases and J by 4 bases, with 17 bases of the junction left unmatched. The CDR3 bases are TGTGCCGGCAATCCCGGGACTAGCGGGAGGGCCAATCTATACGAGCAGTACTTC. Translation gives CAGNPGTSGRANLYEQYF.

This CDR3 is CASSLEGSGNYGYTF. The CDR3 bases are TGCGCCAGCAGCTTGGAAGGTTCAGGGAACTATGGCTACACCTTC. J is TRBJ1-2 and V is TRBV5-1, with a tentative D call TRBD1 (5 bases). Trimming pared 0 bases from V and 2 bases from J, leaving 11 bases between. CDR3 length equals 15 residues. The V gene's germline CDR1 is SGHRS and CDR2 YFSETQ.

This chain connects TRBV5-4 to TRBJ1-2, with D uncertain. V was clipped by 4 bases and J by 6 bases, with 10 bases between them. This CDR3 is 12 amino acids long. Germline V gene lookup returns CDR1 SGHNT and CDR2 YYREEE (reference sequence). The CDR3 region has the DNA TGTGCCAGCAGCCCACGGGTCGATGGCTACACCTTC. It specifies CASSPRVDGYTF. Filled out from reference TRBV5-4 and TRBJ1-2, the complete variable domain reads ETGVTQSPTHLIKTRGQQVTLRCSSQSGHNTVSWYQQALGQGPQFIFQYYREEENGRGNFPPRFSGLQFPNYSSELNVNALELDDSALYLCASSPRVDGYTFGSGTRLTVV.

In this sample, this clone turned up a few times. The V and J genes are TRBV2 and TRBJ1-5; 9 bases fit TRBD1. The CDR3 contains 17 residues. V shed 4 bases, J shed 0 bases, and the junction held 7 bases outside the gene matches. Germline V gene lookup returns CDR1 SNHLY and CDR2 FYNNEI. This chain's CDR3 is CASSGGQGITSNQPQHF. In DNA form, the CDR3 reads TGTGCCAGCAGTGGCGGACAGGGGATAACTAGCAATCAGCCCCAGCATTTT.

The chain links TRBV10-1 to TRBJ2-2, with a weak D call TRBD1 (6 bases). V lost 9 bases to trimming and J lost 0 bases, with 8 bases between them. The germline gives CDR1 WNHNN, CDR2 SYGVQD (reference sequence). The CDR3 loop spans 13 amino acids. The CDR3 region has the DNA TGCGCCAGGGACAGCGCGAACACCGGGGAGCTGTTTTTT. This sequence encodes CARDSANTGELFF.